The rows below give T cell receptor beta chains drawn from one sample of a study of T cells of healthy individuals. TCRdb independently ran MiXCR on the 5' RACE reads; one entry per CDR3 protein. In the table there are around 79,000 distinct CDR3 sequences, approximately 4.7% of which are singletons. These receptors were taken from a female donor in good health. The CDR3 runs from the conserved cysteine through the conserved F or W. Fields, in order: CDR3 length, D gene, J gene, V gene, clone size, CDR3 DNA, CDR3 protein. D genes are given only for firm matches. A clone size is listed for some rows: how often the clone was seen (once, few, many), or a class if it is expanded.

>14|NA|TRBJ1-2|TRBV4-3|NA
TGCGCCAGCAGCCAAGAAGGGAGTAGCTATGGCTACACCTTC
CASSQEGSSYGYTF
>15|NA|TRBJ2-3|TRBV6-2/TRBV6-3|many
TGTGCCAGCAGTTCCTACAGGGCGACCACAGATACGCAGTATTTT
CASSSYRATTDTQYF
>12|NA|TRBJ2-1|TRBV12-3/TRBV12-4|many
TGTGCCAGCATTCAAGGGATGAATGAGCAGTTCTTC
CASIQGMNEQFF
>15|TRBD1|TRBJ2-2|TRBV10-3|many
TGTGCCATCAGTGAGCCCGACAGGGGAACCGGGGAGCTGTTTTTT
CAISEPDRGTGELFF
>15|NA|TRBJ1-5|TRBV7-2|many
TGTGCCAGCAGCTCCGGACAGCCTATTTCTCAGCCCCAGCATTTT
CASSSGQPISQPQHF
>13|NA|TRBJ1-2|TRBV20-1|few
TGCAGTGCAAAACAACTGTCTAACTATGGCTACACCTTC
CSAKQLSNYGYTF
>17|NA|TRBJ2-2|TRBV14|few
TGTGCCAGCAGCCAAGATTTAAACAGCTTTTACACCGGGGAGCTGTTTTTT
CASSQDLNSFYTGELFF
>13|NA|TRBJ2-5|TRBV29-1|NA
TGCAGCGTCGGACTCACGTACCAAGAGACCCAGTACTTC
CSVGLTYQETQYF
>12|NA|TRBJ2-1|TRBV10-2|NA
TGCGCCAGCAGTAGTGGGATCAATGAGCAGTTCTTC
CASSSGINEQFF
>11|NA|TRBJ1-2|TRBV11-2|few
TGTGCCAGCAGCTTCAGAGATGGCTACACCTTC
CASSFRDGYTF
>11|NA|TRBJ1-3|TRBV6-6|NA
TGTGCCAGCACCGCTGGAAACACCATATATTTT
CASTAGNTIYF
>16|NA|TRBJ1-6|TRBV11-2|NA
TGTGCCAGCAGCTTAGAAGGGCAGGGATTGAATTCACCCCTCCACTTT
CASSLEGQGLNSPLHF
>15|NA|TRBJ2-4|TRBV7-9|many
TGTGCCAGCAGCCCAACAGGGCACTTAGGAAACATTCAGTACTTC
CASSPTGHLGNIQYF
>19|TRBD2|TRBJ2-5|TRBV6-2/TRBV6-3|many
TGTGCCAGCAGTCCGACTAGCGGGATGGGAAGCGTCTCGGAAGAGACCCAGTACTTC
CASSPTSGMGSVSEETQYF
>13|NA|TRBJ2-3|TRBV5-6|few
TGTGCCAGCAGCTTCCGCCCCAGGGATACGCAGTATTTT
CASSFRPRDTQYF
>16|NA|TRBJ1-4|TRBV29-1|many
TGCAGCGTTGCAGACAGCCCGTTCCAACCTTTTGAAAAACTGTTTTTT
CSVADSPFQPFEKLFF
>15|NA|TRBJ1-1|TRBV7-8|NA
TGTGCCAGCAGCCAATTTAGGGGGATGAGGGCTGAAGCTTTCTTT
CASSQFRGMRAEAFF
>16|TRBD1|TRBJ1-4|TRBV27|few
TGTGCCAGCTCGAGGGGGCCCGGGACGGGAGAGGAAAAACTGTTTTTT
CASSRGPGTGEEKLFF
>15|TRBD2|TRBJ2-4|TRBV11-1|many
TGTGCCAGCAGCCCTGAGGGCGGGAGGACATACATTCAGTACTTC
CASSPEGGRTYIQYF
>18|TRBD1|TRBJ1-5|TRBV18|many
TGTGCCAGCTCACCACTTGCTCTCCGGACAGGGGTCAATCAGCCCCAGCATTTT
CASSPLALRTGVNQPQHF
>20|TRBD2|TRBJ2-1|TRBV28|many
TGTGCCAGCAGTCTGACCCCCGGGCTAGCGGGAGGGGTGTCCTACAATGAGCAGTTCTTC
CASSLTPGLAGGVSYNEQFF
>14|NA|TRBJ1-1|TRBV28|few
TGTGCCAGCAGTTTAGGTAATCTGAACACTGAAGCTTTCTTT
CASSLGNLNTEAFF
>13|NA|TRBJ2-7|TRBV2|few
TGTGCCAGCAGGACAGGTGGACGGGACGAGCAGTACTTC
CASRTGGRDEQYF
>12|NA|TRBJ2-1|TRBV11-3|many
TGTGCCAGCAGCTCCTCAGAGGGTGAGCAGTTCTTC
CASSSSEGEQFF
>14|NA|TRBJ2-7|TRBV5-1|many
TGCGCCAGCAGCTTGACCGCAGGACCCCACGAGCAGTACTTC
CASSLTAGPHEQYF
>14|NA|TRBJ2-5|TRBV6-6|few
TGTGCCAGCAGTACGAGGCGAAACCAAGAGACCCAGTACTTC
CASSTRRNQETQYF
>16|TRBD1|TRBJ1-2|TRBV12-3/TRBV12-4|NA
TGTGCCAGCAGTTTACAGGGGGGTTTTTCGAACTATGGCTACACCTTC
CASSLQGGFSNYGYTF
>13|TRBD1|TRBJ2-5|TRBV27|many
TGTGCCAGCAGCCCGACAGGGCTGGAGACCCAGTACTTC
CASSPTGLETQYF
>13|TRBD1|TRBJ2-5|TRBV29-1|many
TGCAGCGTTGCCGGACAGGGGCAAGAGACCCAGTACTTC
CSVAGQGQETQYF
>14|NA|TRBJ1-2|TRBV19|few
TGTGCCAGTAGTATTACAGGGCCCCTTAATGGCTACACCTTC
CASSITGPLNGYTF
>16|TRBD1|TRBJ1-1|TRBV5-1|few
TGCGCCAGCAGCCCGGGGACAGGGGGTATGAACACTGAAGCTTTCTTT
CASSPGTGGMNTEAFF
>15|NA|TRBJ1-1|TRBV6-5|NA
TGTGCCAGCAGTTGGGTAAAGACGGGACGGTCTGAAGCTTTCTTT
CASSWVKTGRSEAFF
>13|TRBD1|TRBJ1-2|TRBV28|many
TGTGCCAGCAGACAGGGACAGGGACTTGGCTACACCTTC
CASRQGQGLGYTF
>14|NA|TRBJ2-5|TRBV10-3|few
TGTGCCATCAGTGAGTTGGGCTATAAAGAGACCCAGTACTTC
CAISELGYKETQYF
>17|TRBD2|TRBJ2-1|TRBV27|NA
TGTGCCAGCAGCCCCACGGGTGGCGGGAGCCCTAACAATGAGCAGTTCTTC
CASSPTGGGSPNNEQFF
>18|TRBD1|TRBJ1-1|TRBV7-9|many
TGTGCCATCATACATGGGCGGTGGGGACAGGGCAGTCGAGTAGACGCTTTCTTT
CAIIHGRWGQGSRVDAFF
>14|NA|TRBJ1-4|TRBV6-5|many
TGTGCCAGCAGTCAGACCGCGACTAATGAAAAACTGTTTTTT
CASSQTATNEKLFF
>17|TRBD1|TRBJ1-2|TRBV10-3|NA
TGTGCCATCAGTGAGATAGGGACAGCCACTACTGGCTATGGCTACACCTTC
CAISEIGTATTGYGYTF
>13|NA|TRBJ2-1|TRBV12-3/TRBV12-4|NA
TGTGCCAGCAGTTTGTCCCAACACAATGAGCAGTTCTTC
CASSLSQHNEQFF
>14|NA|TRBJ2-2|TRBV29-1|many
TGCAGCGTTCGGTCCAGGTCTAACACCGGGGAGCTGTTTTTT
CSVRSRSNTGELFF